The rows below give T cell receptor beta chains drawn from one sample of a study of blood T cell repertoires in COVID-19. This table comes from immunoSEQ multiplex PCR, and its TCRdb copy is limited to in-frame clones, with some not included. Among about 210,000 clones listed, approximately 81% were seen once. The sample comprised PBMCs or T cells enriched from blood (not recorded which). The origin of the receptors is a man aged 40-49 years who had recovered from COVID-19. Both conserved end residues are part of each CDR3. A D gene is named only where the DNA matches it firmly. Clone size appears in some rows only: once, few, many, or a class for an expanded clone.

TRBJ1-3 | few | TRBV7-8 | - | CASSSGGHTIYF | TGTGCCAGCAGCTCCGGGGGACACACCATATATTTT
TRBJ2-5 | once | TRBV1 | - | CTSIHSGTGRETQYF | TGCACCAGCATCCACTCCGGGACAGGGAGGGAGACCCAGTACTTC
TRBJ2-3 | - | TRBV7-3 | - | CASSSGTDTQYF | TGTGCCAGCAGCTCCGGCACAGATACGCAGTATTTT
TRBJ2-1 | - | TRBV27 | TRBD2 | CASSLGLAGYNEQFF | TGTGCCAGCAGTTTAGGACTAGCTGGATACAATGAGCAGTTCTTC
TRBJ2-1 | - | TRBV30 | TRBD2 | CAWRGLAAPRQFF | TGTGCCTGGAGGGGACTAGCGGCCCCGAGGCAGTTCTTC
TRBJ2-3 | - | TRBV5-1 | TRBD1 | CASSQGQGSIGHAQYF | TGCGCCAGCAGCCAAGGACAGGGAAGCATCGGGCACGCGCAGTATTTT
TRBJ2-3 | once | TRBV28 | - | CASSPGQSQITDTQYF | TGTGCCAGCAGTCCCGGACAGTCACAAATCACAGATACGCAGTATTTT
TRBJ2-5 | - | TRBV12-3/TRBV12-4 | - | CASSLMAPETQYF | TGTGCCAGCAGTTTAATGGCCCCAGAGACCCAGTACTTC
TRBJ1-1 | - | TRBV19 | - | CASSTHEMNTEAFF | TGTGCCAGTAGTACACATGAAATGAACACTGAAGCTTTCTTT
TRBJ2-1 | - | TRBV4-1 | TRBD1 | CASSQVGTGTYNEQFF | TGCGCCAGCAGCCAAGTTGGGACAGGGACCTACAATGAGCAGTTCTTC
TRBJ2-1 | - | TRBV5-4 | TRBD2 | CASSGTSGRVGNEQFF | TGTGCCAGCAGCGGGACTAGCGGGAGGGTGGGTAATGAGCAGTTCTTC
TRBJ1-1 | few | TRBV18 | TRBD1 | CASSPPLTGMNTEAFF | TGTGCCAGCTCACCACCTTTGACAGGGATGAACACTGAAGCTTTCTTT
TRBJ2-2 | - | TRBV28 | TRBD1 | CASSFRQGDTGELFF | TGTGCCAGCAGTTTTAGGCAGGGGGATACCGGGGAGCTGTTTTTT
TRBJ1-1 | - | TRBV10-3 | - | CAIRDTNTEAFF | TGTGCCATTCGGGACACGAACACTGAAGCTTTCTTT
TRBJ2-7 | - | TRBV6-5 | - | CASSQTGTIPYEQYF | TGTGCCAGCAGTCAAACCGGGACAATCCCCTACGAGCAGTACTTC
TRBJ2-7 | - | TRBV27 | TRBD1 | CASRDRGREQYF | TGTGCCAGCCGGGACAGGGGTAGGGAGCAGTACTTC
TRBJ1-2 | - | TRBV28 | - | CAVQRGSYGYTF | TGTGCCGTACAACGGGGGAGCTATGGCTACACCTTC
TRBJ1-1 | - | TRBV7-9 | - | CASNLGTLNTEAFF | TGTGCCAGCAATCTAGGGACACTGAACACTGAAGCTTTCTTT
TRBJ2-1 | - | TRBV7-9 | - | CASSLVSNNEQFF | TGTGCCAGCAGCTTAGTAAGCAACAATGAGCAGTTCTTC
TRBJ2-7 | - | TRBV28 | - | CASNQGNSYEQYF | TGTGCCAGCAACCAGGGGAACTCCTACGAGCAGTACTTC
TRBJ2-7 | - | TRBV6-1 | TRBD2 | CASSEYSGIGEQYF | TGTGCCAGCAGTGAATATAGCGGGATCGGCGAGCAGTACTTC
TRBJ1-2 | - | TRBV30 | TRBD1 | CACQGANHYGYTF | TGTGCCTGTCAGGGGGCGAACCACTATGGCTACACCTTC
TRBJ2-1 | - | TRBV11-3 | - | CASSLGGGIEQFF | TGTGCCAGCAGCTTAGGTGGCGGTATTGAGCAGTTCTTC
TRBJ2-7 | - | TRBV3-1/TRBV3-2 | - | CASSQGRASSYEQYF | TGTGCCAGCAGCCAAGGGCGGGCTAGCTCCTACGAGCAGTACTTC
TRBJ2-1 | - | TRBV19 | - | CASSIGDSSYNEQFF | TGTGCCAGTAGTATAGGGGACTCCTCCTACAATGAGCAGTTCTTC
TRBJ2-1 | - | TRBV2 | TRBD2 | CASSTGLDREQFF | TGTGCCAGCAGCACTGGACTAGACAGAGAGCAGTTCTTC
TRBJ2-3 | few | TRBV5-8 | - | CASSLLEHSGRGTDTQYF | TGTGCCAGCAGCTTGCTCGAACATAGCGGCCGGGGGACAGATACGCAGTATTTT
TRBJ1-2 | - | TRBV12-3/TRBV12-4 | - | CASALGGGYTF | TGTGCCAGCGCCCTAGGTGGGGGCTACACCTTC
TRBJ1-5 | - | TRBV29-1 | - | CSVASGVKNQPQHF | TGCAGCGTTGCTTCAGGGGTAAAGAATCAGCCCCAGCATTTT
TRBJ2-7 | - | TRBV2 | TRBD1 | CASSEGFGTGVPYEQYF | TGTGCCAGCAGTGAAGGGTTTGGGACAGGGGTTCCCTACGAGCAGTACTTC
TRBJ1-2 | - | TRBV4-3 | TRBD1 | CASSQADTGGGYTF | TGCGCCAGCAGCCAAGCTGATACAGGGGGAGGCTACACCTTC
TRBJ2-6 | - | TRBV3-1/TRBV3-2 | - | CASSHLRSSGANVLTF | TGTGCCAGCAGCCACCTTCGGAGCTCTGGGGCCAACGTCCTGACTTTC
TRBJ2-7 | few | TRBV4-3 | - | CASSLFAAADSSYEQYF | TGCGCCAGCAGCCTCTTCGCCGCGGCAGACTCTTCCTACGAGCAGTACTTC
TRBJ1-2 | - | TRBV2 | - | CASRGIYGYTF | TGTGCCAGCCGGGGGATCTATGGCTACACCTTC
TRBJ2-7 | - | TRBV6-5 | TRBD2 | CASSPPAGDIHEQYF | TGTGCCAGCAGCCCCCCAGCGGGAGACATCCACGAGCAGTACTTC
TRBJ2-5 | once | TRBV3-1/TRBV3-2 | TRBD2 | CASSQVVLAGKETQYF | TGTGCCAGCAGCCAAGTTGTCCTAGCGGGGAAAGAGACCCAGTACTTC
TRBJ1-5 | - | TRBV10-1 | TRBD1 | CASRTGGAGNQPQHF | TGCGCCAGCAGGACAGGGGGCGCGGGCAATCAGCCCCAGCATTTT
TRBJ2-5 | - | TRBV5-1 | - | CASSLWSPGETQYF | TGCGCCAGCAGCTTGTGGTCGCCGGGGGAGACCCAGTACTTC
TRBJ2-3 | - | TRBV5-1 | TRBD2 | CASSWNGRAFTDTQYF | TGCGCCAGCAGCTGGAACGGGAGGGCCTTCACAGATACGCAGTATTTT
TRBJ1-5 | - | TRBV19 | - | CASSPGGDFINQPQHF | TGTGCCAGTTCCCCCGGGGGGGACTTCATCAATCAGCCCCAGCATTTT